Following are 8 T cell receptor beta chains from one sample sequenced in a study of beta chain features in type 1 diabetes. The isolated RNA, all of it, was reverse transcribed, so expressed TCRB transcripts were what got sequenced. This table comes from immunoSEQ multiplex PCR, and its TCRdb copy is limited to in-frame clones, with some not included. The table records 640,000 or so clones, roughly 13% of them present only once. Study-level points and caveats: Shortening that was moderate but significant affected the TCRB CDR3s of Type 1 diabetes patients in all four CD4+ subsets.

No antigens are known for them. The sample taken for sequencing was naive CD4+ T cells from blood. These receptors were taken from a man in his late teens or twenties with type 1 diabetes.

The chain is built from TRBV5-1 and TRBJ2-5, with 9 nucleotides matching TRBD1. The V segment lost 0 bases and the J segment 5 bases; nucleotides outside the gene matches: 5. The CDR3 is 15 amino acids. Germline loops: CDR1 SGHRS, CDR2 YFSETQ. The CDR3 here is CASSLGDRAVETQYF. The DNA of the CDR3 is TGCGCCAGCAGCTTGGGGGACAGGGCCGTCGAGACCCAGTACTTC. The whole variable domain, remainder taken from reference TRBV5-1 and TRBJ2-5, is KAGVTQTPRYLIKTRGQQVTLSCSPISGHRSVSWYQQTPGQGLQFLFEYFSETQRNKGNFPGRFSGRQFSNSRSEMNVSTLELGDSALYLCASSLGDRAVETQYFGPGTRLLVL.

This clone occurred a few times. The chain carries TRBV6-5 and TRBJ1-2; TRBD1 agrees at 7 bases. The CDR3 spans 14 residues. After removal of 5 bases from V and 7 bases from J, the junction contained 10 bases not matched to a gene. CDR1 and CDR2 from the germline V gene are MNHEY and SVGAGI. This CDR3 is CASSQGDRLRGYTF. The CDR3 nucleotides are TGTGCCAGCAGTCAAGGGGACAGACTACGTGGCTACACCTTC.

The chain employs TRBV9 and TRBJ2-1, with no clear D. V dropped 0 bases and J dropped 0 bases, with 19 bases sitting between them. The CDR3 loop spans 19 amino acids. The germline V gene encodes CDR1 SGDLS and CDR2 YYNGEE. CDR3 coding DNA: TGTGCCAGCAGCGTAGCCTCCGTCGGTGACGAAAGCTCCTACAATGAGCAGTTCTTC. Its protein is CASSVASVGDESSYNEQFF.

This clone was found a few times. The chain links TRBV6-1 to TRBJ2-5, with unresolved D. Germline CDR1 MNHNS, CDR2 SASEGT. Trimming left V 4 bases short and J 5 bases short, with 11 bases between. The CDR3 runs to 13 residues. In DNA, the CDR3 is TGTGCCAGCAGTGCCCATATAGTTGAGACCCAGTACTTC. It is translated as CASSAHIVETQYF.

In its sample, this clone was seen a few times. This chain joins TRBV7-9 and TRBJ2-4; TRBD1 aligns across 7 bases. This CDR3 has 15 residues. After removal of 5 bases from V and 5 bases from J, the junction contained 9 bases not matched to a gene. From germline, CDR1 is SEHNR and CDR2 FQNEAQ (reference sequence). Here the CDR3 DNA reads TGTGCCAGCAGCCCGCCCGGGACAGCACAAAACATTCAGTACTTC. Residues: CASSPPGTAQNIQYF.

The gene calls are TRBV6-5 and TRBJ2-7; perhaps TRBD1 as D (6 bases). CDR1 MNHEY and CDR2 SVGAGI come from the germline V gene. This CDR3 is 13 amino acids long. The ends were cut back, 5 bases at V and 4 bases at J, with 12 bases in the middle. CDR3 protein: CASSRGRGYEQYF. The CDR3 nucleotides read TGTGCCAGCAGTCGAGGCAGGGGTTACGAGCAGTACTTC.

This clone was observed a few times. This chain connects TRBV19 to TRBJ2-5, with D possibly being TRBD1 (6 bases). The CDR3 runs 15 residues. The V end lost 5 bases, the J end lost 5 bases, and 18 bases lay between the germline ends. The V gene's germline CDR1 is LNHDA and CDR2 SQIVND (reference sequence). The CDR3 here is CASSPSGTRGETQYF. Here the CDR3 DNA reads TGTGCCAGTAGTCCCTCCGGGACACGAGGGGAGACCCAGTACTTC.

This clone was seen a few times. CDR3 in amino acids: CASSTRTPMNTEAFF. As DNA, the CDR3 is TGTGCCAGCAGCACAAGGACACCTATGAACACTGAAGCTTTCTTT. The V and J genes are TRBV5-4 and TRBJ1-1; D possibly corresponds to TRBD1 (5 bases). The CDR3 length is 15 residues. Germline lookup yields CDR1 SGHNT and CDR2 YYREEE (reference sequence). Trimming stripped 4 bases from V and 0 bases from J, with 13 bases between.